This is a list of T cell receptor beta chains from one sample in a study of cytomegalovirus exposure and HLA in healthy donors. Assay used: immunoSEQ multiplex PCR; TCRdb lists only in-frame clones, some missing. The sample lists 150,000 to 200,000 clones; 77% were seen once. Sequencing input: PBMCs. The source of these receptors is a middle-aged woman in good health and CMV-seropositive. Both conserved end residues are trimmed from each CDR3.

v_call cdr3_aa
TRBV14 ASSQGTGSMNEQY
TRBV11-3 ASSSRAGPYEQY
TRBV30 AWSPSLAGGPGDEQF
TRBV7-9 ASSPNVGGSTSGELF
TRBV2 ASSPLAGGSDTQY
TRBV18 ASSPTVSAGEQY
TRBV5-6 ASSLGLAGGLGETQY
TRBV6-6 ASSYQVPGETQY
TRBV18 ASSPYDSSSGNTIY
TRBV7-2 ASSSRGETQY
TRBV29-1 SGKGQGAREQY
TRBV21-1 ASSIRGRRTGELF
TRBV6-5 ASSPINGNQPQH
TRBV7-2 ASSWRTTDTQY